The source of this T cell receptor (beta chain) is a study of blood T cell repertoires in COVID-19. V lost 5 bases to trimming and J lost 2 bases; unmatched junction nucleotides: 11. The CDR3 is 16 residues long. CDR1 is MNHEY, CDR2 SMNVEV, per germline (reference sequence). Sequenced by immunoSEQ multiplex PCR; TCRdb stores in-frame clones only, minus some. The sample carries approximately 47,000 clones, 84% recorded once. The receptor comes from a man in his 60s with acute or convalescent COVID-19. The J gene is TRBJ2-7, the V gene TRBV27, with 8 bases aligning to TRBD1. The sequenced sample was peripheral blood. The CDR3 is CASSHSTGDGPYEQYF. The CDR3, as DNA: TGTGCCAGCAGTCACTCGACAGGGGACGGCCCCTACGAGCAGTACTTC.